These 2 T cell receptor beta chains were all obtained from the same sample, sequenced in a study of blood T cell repertoires in COVID-19. Some clones are missing from TCRdb's copy, which holds only in-frame ones; the method was immunoSEQ multiplex PCR. The sample lists roughly 250,000 clones; around nine tenths were seen once. The material sequenced was peripheral blood. Every receptor here comes from a middle-aged woman who had recovered from COVID-19.

This clone has only a few counts. The chain uses TRBV24-1 and TRBJ2-2; TRBD1 matches 8 bases. Looked up from germline, CDR1 is KGHDR and CDR2 is SFDVKD. V shed 3 bases, J shed 2 bases, and the junction held 10 bases outside the gene matches. The CDR3 has 18 residues. CDR3 bases: TGTGCCACCAGTGATCCTGGACAGGGATTCCTTAACACCGGGGAGCTGTTTTTT. Amino acid sequence: CATSDPGQGFLNTGELFF.

The chain couples TRBV5-4 to TRBJ2-1; the D is unclear. This CDR3 has 15 amino acids. V lost 5 bases, J lost 0 bases, and 12 bases lay in between. From germline, CDR1 is SGHNT and CDR2 YYREEE (reference sequence). CDR3 nucleotides: TGTGCCAGCAGACGTGACTCGAGCTCCTACAATGAGCAGTTCTTC. Translated: CASRRDSSSYNEQFF.